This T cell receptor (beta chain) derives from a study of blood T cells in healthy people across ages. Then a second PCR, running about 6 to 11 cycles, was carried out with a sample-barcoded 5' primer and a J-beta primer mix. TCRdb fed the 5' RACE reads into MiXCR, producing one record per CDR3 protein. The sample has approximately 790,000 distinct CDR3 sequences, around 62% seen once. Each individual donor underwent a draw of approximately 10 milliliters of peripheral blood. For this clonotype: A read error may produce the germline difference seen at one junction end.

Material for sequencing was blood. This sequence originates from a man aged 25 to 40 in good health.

CDR3 DNA: TGCAGTGTTGAAATTGGCTACAATGAGCAGTTCTTC. This translates into CSVEIGYNEQFF. This rearrangement joins TRBV29-1 to TRBJ2-1; unclear D gene. Germline CDR1 and CDR2: SQVTM and ANQGSEA. The CDR3 totals 12 residues.